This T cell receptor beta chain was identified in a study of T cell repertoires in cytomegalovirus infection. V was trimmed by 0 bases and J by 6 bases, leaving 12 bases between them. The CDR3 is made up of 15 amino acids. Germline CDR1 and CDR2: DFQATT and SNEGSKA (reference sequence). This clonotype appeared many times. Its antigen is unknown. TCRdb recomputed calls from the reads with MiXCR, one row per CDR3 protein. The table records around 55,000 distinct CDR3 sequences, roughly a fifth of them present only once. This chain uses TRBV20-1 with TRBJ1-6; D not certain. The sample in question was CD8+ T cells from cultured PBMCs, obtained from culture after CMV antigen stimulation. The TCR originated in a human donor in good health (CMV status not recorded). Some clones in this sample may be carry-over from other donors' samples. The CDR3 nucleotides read TGCAGTGCTAGAGATCTAAAGATCCTTAATTCACCCCTCCACTTT. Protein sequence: CSARDLKILNSPLHF.